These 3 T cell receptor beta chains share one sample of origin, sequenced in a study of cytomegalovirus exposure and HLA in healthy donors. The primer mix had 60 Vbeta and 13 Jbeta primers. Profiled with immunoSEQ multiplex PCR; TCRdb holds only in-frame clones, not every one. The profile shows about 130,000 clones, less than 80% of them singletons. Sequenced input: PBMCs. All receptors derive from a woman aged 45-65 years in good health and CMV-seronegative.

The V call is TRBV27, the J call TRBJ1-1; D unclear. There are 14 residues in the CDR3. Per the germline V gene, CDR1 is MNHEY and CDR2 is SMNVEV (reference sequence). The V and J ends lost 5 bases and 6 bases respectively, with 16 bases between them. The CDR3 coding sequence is TGTGCCAGCAGTCTGCTCCTGCATGGCTCTGAAGCTTTCTTT. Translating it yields CASSLLLHGSEAFF.

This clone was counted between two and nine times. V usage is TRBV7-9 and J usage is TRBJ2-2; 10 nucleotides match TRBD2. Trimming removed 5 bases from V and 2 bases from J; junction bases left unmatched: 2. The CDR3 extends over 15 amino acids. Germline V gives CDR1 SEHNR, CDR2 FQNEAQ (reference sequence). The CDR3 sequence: CASSRTSGNTGELFF. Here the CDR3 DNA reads TGTGCCAGCAGCCGGACTAGCGGTAACACCGGGGAGCTGTTTTTT.

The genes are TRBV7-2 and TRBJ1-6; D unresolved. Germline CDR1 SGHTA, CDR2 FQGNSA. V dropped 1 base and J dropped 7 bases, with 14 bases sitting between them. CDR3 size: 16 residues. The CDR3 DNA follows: TGTGCCAGCAGCTTAGGGCCGTCAGTGAACAATTCACCCCTCCACTTT. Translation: CASSLGPSVNNSPLHF.